The clone carrying this T cell receptor (beta chain) was counted at least ten times. Its antigen is currently unknown. The ends were cut back, 5 bases at V and 3 bases at J, with 6 bases in the middle. CDR1 and CDR2 from the germline V gene are KGHDR and SFDVKD. The CDR3 is 12 amino acids. TCRdb re-called the 5' RACE reads with MiXCR, one entry per CDR3 protein. The table has roughly 120,000 distinct CDR3 sequences, approximately 11% seen once. Time point given: blood at routine non-recurrence follow-up after resection. Unsorted samples of tumor, nontumor lung or frozen PBMC had their whole RNA sequenced. The source of the sample is a study of spatial heterogeneity in lung cancer. On the study more broadly: As counted in raw reads, each unique TCR and UMI combination appeared more than ten times on average.

Notes on the study in general: The appearance of ubiquitous expanded tumor TCRs in blood was greater at resection than follow-up.

Here the sequenced sample was PBMCs, taken at follow-up. This clonotype was obtained from a female donor with early-stage non-small cell lung cancer. V usage is TRBV24-1 and J usage is TRBJ1-1; possible D gene TRBD1, 5 bases. The CDR3 loop is CATSATDTEAFF. CDR3 in DNA: TGTGCCACCAGTGCGACAGACACTGAAGCTTTCTTT.